Listed here is a single T cell receptor beta chain. The sample originates from a study of cytomegalovirus exposure and HLA in healthy donors. TCRdb's table, derived via immunoSEQ multiplex PCR, lists solely in-frame clones and lacks some. This table has approximately 120,000 clones, roughly nine tenths appearing once. Material: PBMCs. The TCR was taken from a woman aged 18 to 35 in good health and CMV-seronegative.

The CDR3 nucleotides are TGTGCCTGGAGCCTGGACACTGACTATGGCTACACCTTC. Translation gives CAWSLDTDYGYTF. The rearrangement joins TRBV30 to TRBJ1-2; TRBD1 is a possible D gene (5 bases). The CDR3 sequence is 13 residues long. In germline, CDR1 is GTSNPN, CDR2 SVGIG (reference sequence). The ends were cut back, 3 bases at V and 3 bases at J, with 11 bases in the middle.